Shown below are 7 T cell receptor beta chains from a single sample sequenced in a study of blood T cell repertoires in COVID-19. Using immunoSEQ multiplex PCR, the repertoire was profiled, and TCRdb retains in-frame clones only, with some absent. This sample has around 140,000 clones, with less than 90% found just once. The sequenced sample was peripheral blood. These receptors came from a human donor with COVID-19, enrolled during active disease. The donor label of this sample is uncertain.

V and J are TRBV7-9 and TRBJ1-4; 9 positions match TRBD1. With V trimmed by 4 bases and J by 0 bases, 9 bases remained unmatched. This CDR3 contains 18 residues. Germline loops: CDR1 SEHNR, CDR2 FQNEAQ (reference sequence). CDR3 sequence (DNA): TGTGCCAGCAGCTCGTACCCGACAGGGGGGTCAACTAATGAAAAACTGTTTTTT. Protein: CASSSYPTGGSTNEKLFF.

V is TRBV6-4 and J is TRBJ2-7; 7 nucleotides line up with TRBD2. The CDR3 spans 15 residues. V lost 3 bases and J lost 0; bases outside the gene matches: 5. CDR1 is MRHNA and CDR2 is SNTAGT in the germline V gene. The CDR3 spells CASSEEWGGSYEQYF. CDR3 nucleotides: TGTGCCAGCAGTGAAGAGTGGGGGGGCTCCTACGAGCAGTACTTC.

The V call is TRBV10-1, the J call TRBJ2-3; a weak D match, TRBD2 (7 bases). The CDR3 consists of 15 residues. V gave up 6 bases and J gave up 3 bases, with 16 bases separating them. Germline V gene sequence: CDR1 WNHNN, CDR2 SYGVQD (reference sequence). As DNA, the CDR3 is TGCGCCAGCAGGGGGGGGGCAGCAGGGACAGATACGCAGTATTTT. Protein product: CASRGGAAGTDTQYF.

This clone was observed once. This chain joins TRBV19 and TRBJ2-3, with a weak D call TRBD1 (6 bases). V was trimmed by 7 bases and J by 3 bases, leaving 17 bases between them. Germline CDR1 is LNHDA and CDR2 is SQIVND (reference sequence). The length of the CDR3 is 15 residues. The CDR3 DNA reads TGTGCCAGTACCCGCACAGGGATAGAAACAGATACGCAGTATTTT. Translated, it gives CASTRTGIETDTQYF.

The chain carries TRBV7-9 and TRBJ2-7; TRBD1 matches 7 bases. CDR1 is SEHNR and CDR2 is FQNEAQ in the germline V gene (reference sequence). After removal of 10 bases from V and 0 bases from J, the junction contained 12 bases not matched to a gene. The CDR3 extends over 15 amino acids. CDR3 region: CATSKGQGVSYEQYF. The CDR3 DNA sequence: TGTGCCACCTCAAAAGGGCAGGGGGTCTCCTACGAGCAGTACTTC.

The V and J genes are TRBV29-1 and TRBJ1-1; D remains unclear. With 0 bases removed from V and 1 base from J, the gap between germline ends came to 21 bases. The CDR3 is 18 amino acids. CDR1 and CDR2 (germline): SQVTM, ANQGSEA. In DNA form, the CDR3 reads TGCAGCGTTGAAGATTTTTTTCCGCTTGGGCCAGGGAACACTGAAGCTTTCTTT. The encoded protein is CSVEDFFPLGPGNTEAFF.

V gene TRBV4-1 combines with J gene TRBJ1-1, with 9 bases that match TRBD1. V dropped 3 bases and J dropped 9; count of bases not matched to a gene: 8. The CDR3 spans 14 residues. Germline V gene sequence: CDR1 MGHRA, CDR2 YSYEKL. The CDR3 is CASSQQQGAQQAFF. CDR3 nucleotides: TGCGCCAGCAGCCAGCAACAGGGGGCCCAGCAAGCTTTCTTT.